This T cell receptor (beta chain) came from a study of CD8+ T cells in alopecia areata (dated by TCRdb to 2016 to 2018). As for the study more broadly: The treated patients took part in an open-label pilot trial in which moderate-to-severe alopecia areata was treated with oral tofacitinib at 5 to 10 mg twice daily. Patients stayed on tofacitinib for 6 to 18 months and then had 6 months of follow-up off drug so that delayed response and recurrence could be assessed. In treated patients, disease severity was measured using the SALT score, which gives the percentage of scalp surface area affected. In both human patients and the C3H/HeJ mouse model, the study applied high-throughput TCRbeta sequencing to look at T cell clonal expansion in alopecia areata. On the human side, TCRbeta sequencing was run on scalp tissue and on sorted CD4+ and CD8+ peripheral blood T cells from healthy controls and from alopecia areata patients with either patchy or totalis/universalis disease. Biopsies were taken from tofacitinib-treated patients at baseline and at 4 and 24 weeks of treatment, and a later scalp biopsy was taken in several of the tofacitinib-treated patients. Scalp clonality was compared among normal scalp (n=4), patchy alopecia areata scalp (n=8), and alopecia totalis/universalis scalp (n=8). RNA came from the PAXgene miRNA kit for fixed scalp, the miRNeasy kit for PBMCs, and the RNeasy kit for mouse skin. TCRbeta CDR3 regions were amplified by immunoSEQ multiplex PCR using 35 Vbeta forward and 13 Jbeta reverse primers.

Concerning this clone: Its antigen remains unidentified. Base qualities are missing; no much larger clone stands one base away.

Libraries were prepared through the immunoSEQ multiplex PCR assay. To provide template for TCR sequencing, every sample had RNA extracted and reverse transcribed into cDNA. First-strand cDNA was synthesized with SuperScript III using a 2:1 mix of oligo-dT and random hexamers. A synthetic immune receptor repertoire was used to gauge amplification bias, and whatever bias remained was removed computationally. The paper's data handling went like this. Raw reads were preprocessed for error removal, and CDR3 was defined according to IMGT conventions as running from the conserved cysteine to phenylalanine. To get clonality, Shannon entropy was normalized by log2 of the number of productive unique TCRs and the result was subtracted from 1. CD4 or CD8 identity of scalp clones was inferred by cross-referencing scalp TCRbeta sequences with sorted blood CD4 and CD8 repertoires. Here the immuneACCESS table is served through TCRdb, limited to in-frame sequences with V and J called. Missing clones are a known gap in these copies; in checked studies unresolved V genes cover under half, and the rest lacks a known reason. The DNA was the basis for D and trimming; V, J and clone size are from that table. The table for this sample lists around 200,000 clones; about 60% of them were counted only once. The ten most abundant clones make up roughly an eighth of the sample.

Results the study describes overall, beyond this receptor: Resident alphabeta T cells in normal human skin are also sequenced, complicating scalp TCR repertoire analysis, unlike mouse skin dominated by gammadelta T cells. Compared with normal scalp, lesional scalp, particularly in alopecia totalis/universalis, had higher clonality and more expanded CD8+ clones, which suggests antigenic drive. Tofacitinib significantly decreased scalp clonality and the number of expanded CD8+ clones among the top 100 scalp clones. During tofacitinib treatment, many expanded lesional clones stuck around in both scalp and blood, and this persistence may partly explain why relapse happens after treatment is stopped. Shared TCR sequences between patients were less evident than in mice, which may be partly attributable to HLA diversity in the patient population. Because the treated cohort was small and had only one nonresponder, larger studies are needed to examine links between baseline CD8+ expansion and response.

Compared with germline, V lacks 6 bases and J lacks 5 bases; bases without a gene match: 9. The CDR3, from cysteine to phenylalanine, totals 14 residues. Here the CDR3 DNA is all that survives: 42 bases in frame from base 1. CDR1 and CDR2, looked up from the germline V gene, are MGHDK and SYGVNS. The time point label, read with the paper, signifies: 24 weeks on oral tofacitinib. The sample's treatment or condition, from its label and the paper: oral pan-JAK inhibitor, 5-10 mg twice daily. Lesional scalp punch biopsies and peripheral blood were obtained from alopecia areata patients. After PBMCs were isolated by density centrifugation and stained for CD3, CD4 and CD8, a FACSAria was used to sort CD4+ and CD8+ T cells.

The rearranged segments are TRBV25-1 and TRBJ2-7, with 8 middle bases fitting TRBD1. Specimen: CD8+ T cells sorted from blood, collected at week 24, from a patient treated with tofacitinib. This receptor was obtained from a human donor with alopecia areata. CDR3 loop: CASSSSRGLDEQYF. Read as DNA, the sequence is TGTGCCAGCAGCAGTTCCAGGGGGCTCGACGAGCAGTACTTC.